These 29 T cell receptor beta chains share one sample of origin, sequenced in a study of Tregs in tolerant kidney transplant recipients. Recipient PBMCs carried a CFSE label and met irradiated graft donor PBMCs for six to seven days before FACS sorting. This table comes from immunoSEQ multiplex PCR, and its TCRdb copy is limited to in-frame clones, with some not included. The table lists about 2,000 clones. These receptors' targets are unknown. The input for sequencing was CD4+ T cells from blood cultured with allogeneic cells, taken before the transplant. These receptors all stem from a human patient who received a combined kidney and bone marrow transplant.

For this clone: The read gets to within 3 residues of the CDR3 end, and the germline J gene fills in the rest. The chain has TRBV4-1 and TRBJ1-5, with 7 bases fitting TRBD1. J gave up 4 bases and V 2 bases, and 8 bases lay outside the gene matches. Per germline, CDR1 MGHRA and CDR2 YSYEKL. CDR3 length: 16 amino acids. The CDR3 protein is CASSQISQGGNQPQHF. The part of the CDR3 DNA that was read is TGCGCCAGCAGCCAAATCTCGCAGGGGGGTAATCAGCCC.

Frequency places this clone as medium-sized. The read is 3 residues too short to cover the CDR3 end, so that end is filled in from the germline J gene. The genes are TRBV19 and TRBJ1-5; 9 bases match TRBD1. CDR1 and CDR2 from the germline V gene are LNHDA and SQIVND (reference sequence). CDR3 length: 18 residues. V lost 6 bases, J lost 0 bases, and 12 bases stayed unmatched. The DNA read from the CDR3 is TGTGCCAGTAGAGACTGGAGACAGGGGGATTATAGCAATCAGCCC. This translates into CASRDWRQGDYSNQP. The CDR3 in its entirety is CASRDWRQGDYSNQPQHF.

Considering frequency, this clone is medium-sized. The sequence runs out 3 residues before the end of the CDR3; the remainder is reconstructed from the germline J gene. The rearrangement joins TRBV10-3 to TRBJ2-5; 12 bases agree with TRBD2. The CDR3 spans 16 residues. The V gene's germline CDR1 is ENHRY and CDR2 SYGVKD. The junction had 6 bases not matched to a gene; V was cut back by 6 bases and J by 1 base. The chain's CDR3 is CAIRGATSGSQETQYF. The covered CDR3 bases are TGTGCCATCAGGGGGGCGACTAGCGGGAGCCAAGAGACC.

Points on this clone: The DNA ends 3 residues before the CDR3 does, and the rest of the CDR3 is filled in from the germline J gene. The V call is TRBV10-1, the J call TRBJ2-3, with D possibly TRBD1 on 6 matching bases. This CDR3 has 17 amino acids. V lost 4 bases to trimming and J lost 2 bases, with 19 bases between them. Looked up from germline, CDR1 is WNHNN and CDR2 is SYGVQD (reference sequence). The sequenced part of the CDR3 DNA is TGCGCCAGCAGTGCATCGTCAGGGGTTTGGGACACAGATACG. Amino acids: CASSASSGVWDTDT. The entire CDR3 protein reads CASSASSGVWDTDTQYF.

The part of the CDR3 DNA that was read is TGTGCCAGCAGCCGCGCTAAAACAGGGGCCTACGAG. Protein sequence: CASSRAKTGAYE. The CDR3 as a whole reads CASSRAKTGAYEQYF. The chain carries TRBV5-6 and TRBJ2-7; 7 nucleotides align to TRBD1. The CDR3 end falls 3 residues outside the read, so it is completed with the germline J gene. CDR3 length: 15 amino acids. V was pared by 4 bases and J by 2 bases, with 9 bases of the junction left unmatched. CDR1 is SGHDT and CDR2 is YYEEEE in the germline V gene.

Comments on this clone: Coverage ceases 3 residues before the CDR3 finishes, and the germline J gene fills in the end. V and J are TRBV5-5 and TRBJ2-7; perhaps TRBD2 as D (7 bases). The CDR3 is 15 amino acids. Per germline, CDR1 SGHKS and CDR2 YYEKEE (reference sequence). Trimming took off 4 bases at V and 4 bases at J, with 18 bases between the two ends. CDR3 DNA (partial): TGTGCCAGCAGCCTATTGGGGGGGCCAGAATACGAG. Amino acid sequence: CASSLLGGPEYE. The complete CDR3 protein is CASSLLGGPEYEQYF.

Here the CDR3 reads CASSPSGNYNEQFF. CDR3 bases read: TGTGCCAGCAGTCCCAGCGGGAACTACAATGAG. The chain employs TRBV27 and TRBJ2-1; 7 bases match TRBD2. Read coverage stops 3 residues before the CDR3 terminus; the germline J gene supplies the remainder. CDR3 length: 14 amino acids. With V trimmed by 5 bases and J by 3 bases, 4 bases remained unmatched. CDR1 MNHEY and CDR2 SMNVEV come from the germline V gene (reference sequence).

In terms of frequency, this clone is medium-sized. CDR3 DNA, as far as it was read: TGTGCCAGCAGCATCGGACAGATGAACACTGAA. It codes for CASSIGQMNTE. The CDR3 as a whole reads CASSIGQMNTEAFF. This chain links TRBV7-2 with TRBJ1-1; D is perhaps TRBD1 (6 bases). The read is 3 residues too short to cover the CDR3 end, so that end is filled in from the germline J gene. The germline gives CDR1 SGHTA, CDR2 FQGNSA. The CDR3 has 14 amino acids. Trimming took 5 bases from V and 0 from J, leaving 10 bases between them.

Comments on this clone: The CDR3 end is not reached by the read, which stops 3 residues before it; the germline J gene fills it in. This chain joins TRBV19 and TRBJ1-2; D ambiguous. V was trimmed by 5 bases and J by 2 bases, leaving 9 bases between them. The CDR3 is made up of 13 amino acids. The germline CDR1 and CDR2 sequences are LNHDA and SQIVND (reference sequence). The sequenced part of the CDR3 DNA is TGTGCCAGTAGTTTCACCGGGAACTATGGC. It translates to CASSFTGNYG. The whole CDR3 protein reads CASSFTGNYGYTF.

This clone shows up as medium-sized (0.01 to 0.1%) by frequency. The read ends 3 residues before the CDR3 terminus; that terminus is restored from the germline J gene. The genes are TRBV7-9 and TRBJ1-4, with TRBD1 as a possible D gene (5 bases). From germline, CDR1 is SEHNR and CDR2 FQNEAQ (reference sequence). V dropped 3 bases and J dropped 0 bases, with 8 bases sitting between them. This CDR3 has 15 amino acids. The CDR3 sequence is CASSFQGPTNEKLFF. CDR3 DNA, as far as it was read: TGTGCCAGCAGCTTCCAGGGCCCAACTAATGAAAAA.

This clone registers medium-sized by frequency. The DNA ends 3 residues before the CDR3 does, and the rest of the CDR3 is filled in from the germline J gene. The J gene is TRBJ1-1, the V gene TRBV19, with D perhaps matching TRBD1 (5 bases). The V end lost 4 bases, the J end lost 1 base, and 22 bases lay between the germline ends. The CDR3 is made up of 18 amino acids. CDR1 LNHDA and CDR2 SQIVND come from the germline V gene (reference sequence). The sequenced CDR3 bases are TGTGCCAGTAGTAAAGATGGGGCAGGGATAATTGGGAACACTGAA. Its protein product is CASSKDGAGIIGNTE. The whole CDR3 sequence is CASSKDGAGIIGNTEAFF.

In regard to this clone: Read coverage stops 3 residues before the CDR3 terminus; the germline J gene supplies the remainder. The gene calls are TRBV28 and TRBJ1-3; possible D gene TRBD1, 6 bases. CDR3 length: 13 residues. Germline V gives CDR1 MDHEN, CDR2 SYDVKM. The V and J ends lost 5 bases and 6 bases respectively, with 11 bases between them. The CDR3 loop is CASSQTGLNTIYF. The sequenced part of the CDR3 DNA is TGTGCCAGCAGTCAAACAGGGTTAAACACC.

Notes on this clone: The read comes to an end 3 residues before the CDR3 does, leaving the germline J gene to fill in the end. The chain carries TRBV9 and TRBJ2-2; 9 bases line up with TRBD2. Germline V gene data show CDR1 as SGDLS and CDR2 as YYNGEE. This CDR3 has 15 residues. V lost 1 base to trimming and J lost 4 bases; unmatched junction nucleotides: 2. The CDR3 reads CASSVTAGGTGELFF. The part of the CDR3 DNA that was read is TGTGCCAGCAGCGTAACAGCGGGGGGCACCGGGGAG.

A word on this clone: The read ends 3 residues early relative to the CDR3; the germline J gene fills the gap. The V call is TRBV19, the J call TRBJ2-1; no firm D call. Germline V gene lookup returns CDR1 LNHDA and CDR2 SQIVND (reference sequence). The CDR3 is made up of 16 amino acids. V was cut by 6 bases and J by 7 bases, with 22 bases left in between. Incomplete CDR3 DNA: TGTGCCAGTAGCTCTATTGGGCTGCCCCCCTGGAATGAG. Amino acid sequence: CASSSIGLPPWNE. The full CDR3 protein is CASSSIGLPPWNEQFF.

In terms of frequency, this clone is medium-sized (0.01 to 0.1%). The CDR3 goes on 3 residues after the read ends, and that part is filled in from the germline J gene. The chain is built from TRBV10-3 and TRBJ2-1; a weak D match, TRBD1 (5 bases). With 11 bases removed from V and 6 bases from J, the gap between germline ends came to 8 bases. Germline V lookup: CDR1 ENHRY, CDR2 SYGVKD. This CDR3 is built from 10 residues. Partial CDR3 DNA: TGTGCCTCTGGGGCCAATGAG. This codes for CASGANE. The full CDR3 sequence reads CASGANEQFF.

According to its frequency, this clone is large. The read terminates 3 residues ahead of where the CDR3 ends, so the germline J gene completes it. This chain joins TRBV7-2 and TRBJ2-5; 8 positions agree with TRBD2. This CDR3 spans 15 amino acids. Germline CDR1 SGHTA, CDR2 FQGNSA. The ends lost 3 bases at V and 3 bases at J; junction bases unmatched: 6. CDR3 bases read: TGTGCCAGCAGCTTCAGCGGGGGAGAGGAAGAGACC. The encoded protein is CASSFSGGEEET. The full CDR3 reads CASSFSGGEEETQYF. Full variable domain (outside the CDR3, taken from reference TRBV7-2 and TRBJ2-5): GAGVSQSPSNKVTEKGKDVELRCDPISGHTALYWYRQSLGQGLEFLIYFQGNSAPDKSGLPSDRFSAERTGGSVSTLTIQRTQQEDSAVYLCASSFSGGEEETQYFGPGTRLLVL.

This clone is called medium-sized (0.01 to 0.1%) based on its frequency. CDR3 bases read: TGTGCCAGCCTCACAACAGGGGCCCAAGAGACC. Residues: CASLTTGAQET. The CDR3 as a whole reads CASLTTGAQETQYF. The chain carries TRBV2 and TRBJ2-5, with 7 nucleotides matching TRBD1. Coverage ceases 3 residues before the CDR3 finishes, and the germline J gene fills in the end. The junction had 7 bases not matched to a gene; V was cut back by 8 bases and J by 1 base. The germline V gene has CDR1 SNHLY and CDR2 FYNNEI. The CDR3 consists of 14 residues.

This clone is called medium-sized based on its frequency. The read ends 3 residues shy of where the CDR3 ends; the end is completed using the germline J gene. The rearrangement joins TRBV5-1 to TRBJ1-1; D is ambiguous. CDR3 length: 15 amino acids. CDR1 and CDR2 from the germline V gene are SGHRS and YFSETQ. Trimming cost V 0 bases and J 5 bases, with 14 bases left between them. CDR3 DNA, as far as it was read: TGCGCCAGCAGCTTGGGGCTACGGGGTCTGACTGAA. Protein sequence: CASSLGLRGLTE. The CDR3 reads in full as CASSLGLRGLTEAFF.

This clone ranks as medium-sized in terms of frequency. The read ends 3 residues before the CDR3 terminus; that terminus is restored from the germline J gene. This chain joins TRBV5-6 and TRBJ2-7; 10 positions agree with TRBD2. The germline CDR1 and CDR2 sequences are SGHDT and YYEEEE. This CDR3 is 15 amino acids long. With V trimmed by 4 bases and J by 2 bases, 6 bases remained unmatched. The CDR3 DNA, read in part, is TGTGCCAGCAGCCCGACTAGCGGGTACACCTACGAG. Protein product: CASSPTSGYTYE. In full, the CDR3 is CASSPTSGYTYEQYF.

This clone counts as medium-sized (0.01 to 0.1%) by frequency. The read finishes 3 residues shy of the CDR3 end, and the germline J gene is used to complete it. The chain employs TRBV6-2 or TRBV6-3 and TRBJ1-6; 10 nucleotides match TRBD1. V shed 6 bases, J shed 10 bases, and the junction held 9 bases outside the gene matches. This CDR3 contains 15 residues. Germline loops: CDR1 MNHEY, CDR2 SVGEGT. Here the CDR3 reads CASRNPGTGVSPLHF. Incomplete CDR3 DNA: TGTGCCAGCAGAAACCCCGGGACAGGGGTCTCACCC.

By frequency, this clone is medium-sized (0.01 to 0.1%). The read ends 3 residues before the CDR3 terminus; that terminus is restored from the germline J gene. The chain uses TRBV20-1 and TRBJ1-5; 8 bases agree with TRBD1. The CDR3 is 15 residues long. Germline CDR1 DFQATT, CDR2 SNEGSKA (reference sequence). Trimming took 5 bases from V and 2 from J; bases not matched to a gene: 8. The sequenced part of the CDR3 DNA is TGCAGTGCTGGGGGACAGGTCGGGGGCAATCAGCCC. Residues: CSAGGQVGGNQP. The CDR3 in full is CSAGGQVGGNQPQHF.

Comments on this clone: With the read ending 3 residues before the CDR3 end, the germline J gene is used to fill in that end. V gene TRBV5-1 combines with J gene TRBJ2-5, with TRBD2 matching 10 bases. The CDR3 contains 16 residues. V trimming: 4 bases; J trimming: 0 bases; junction bases outside the gene matches: 6. Germline V gene data show CDR1 as SGHRS and CDR2 as YFSETQ. CDR3 sequence: CASSPGTSAYQETQYF. The part of the CDR3 DNA that was read is TGCGCCAGCAGCCCAGGGACTAGCGCATACCAAGAGACC.

This clone is classed as medium-sized by frequency. The CDR3 end falls 3 residues outside the read, so it is completed with the germline J gene. This chain links TRBV2 with TRBJ2-3; D possibly corresponds to TRBD2 (5 bases). Trimming took 6 bases from V and 6 from J, leaving 19 bases between them. Germline lookup yields CDR1 SNHLY and CDR2 FYNNEI. CDR3 size: 15 residues. The CDR3 here is CASSLFPSGWDTQYF. The CDR3 DNA, read in part, is TGTGCCAGCAGCCTATTCCCGTCGGGGTGGGATACG.

Considering frequency, this clone is large. The sequence runs out 3 residues before the end of the CDR3; the remainder is reconstructed from the germline J gene. The V gene is TRBV4-1, the J gene TRBJ1-4, with TRBD1 identical over 9 bases. Looked up from germline, CDR1 is MGHRA and CDR2 is YSYEKL. CDR3 length: 16 residues. Partial CDR3 DNA: TGCGCCAGCAGCCAAGTTATTCTACAGGGGGCGCGGAAA. Its protein is CASSQVILQGARK. The full CDR3 protein is CASSQVILQGARKLFF.

As regards this clone: Coverage ceases 3 residues before the CDR3 finishes, and the germline J gene fills in the end. The chain recombines TRBV20-1 with TRBJ1-5, with D hard to call. The germline V gene has CDR1 DFQATT and CDR2 SNEGSKA (reference sequence). The V end was cut by 1 base, the J end by 1 base, with 11 bases between. The CDR3 is 15 residues long. The CDR3: CSARVFVGSNQPQHF. The DNA read from the CDR3 is TGCAGTGCTAGAGTTTTTGTCGGGAGCAATCAGCCC.

Frequency places this clone as medium-sized. CDR3 in amino acids: CASSLRTPGDSPLHF. The CDR3 DNA, read in part, is TGCGCCAGCAGCTTGCGGACTCCCGGGGATTCACCC. The V call is TRBV5-1, the J call TRBJ1-6; no clear D gene. The CDR3 is cut off 3 residues early in the read; its end comes from the germline J gene. Trimming took 1 base from V and 8 from J, leaving 13 bases between them. This CDR3 region has 15 residues. CDR1 is SGHRS and CDR2 is YFSETQ in the germline V gene.

Regarding this clone: From the germline J gene comes the end of the CDR3, since the read stops 3 residues before it. This chain connects TRBV18 to TRBJ1-2; the match to TRBD1 covers 7 bases. Trimming took 2 bases from V and 0 from J; bases not matched to a gene: 6. Germline V gene data show CDR1 as KGHSH and CDR2 as LQKENI. This CDR3 is built from 16 residues. The CDR3 reads CASSPDRRGANYGYTF. Incomplete CDR3 DNA: TGTGCCAGCTCACCAGATCGCAGGGGGGCTAACTATGGC. Drawing the rest from reference TRBV18 and TRBJ1-2, the complete variable domain is NAGVMQNPRHLVRRRGQEARLRCSPMKGHSHVYWYRQLPEEGLKFMVYLQKENIIDESGMPKERFSAEFPKEGPSILRIQQVVRGDSAAYFCASSPDRRGANYGYTFGSGTRLTVV.

On this clone itself: With the read ending 3 residues before the CDR3 end, the germline J gene is used to fill in that end. The genes are TRBV4-2 and TRBJ1-3; possibly TRBD1 for D (5 bases). The CDR3 is 15 amino acids. Trimming took 6 bases from V and 6 from J, leaving 18 bases between them. Germline V gives CDR1 LGHNA, CDR2 YNFKEQ. The covered CDR3 bases are TGTGCCAGCAGTGTCCAGGGTAAAGGGAAAAACACC. It translates to CASSVQGKGKNT. The CDR3 in full is CASSVQGKGKNTIYF.

A note on this clone: The CDR3 goes on 3 residues after the read ends, and that part is filled in from the germline J gene. The chain recombines TRBV2 with TRBJ1-1, with unresolved D. Germline assignment: CDR1 SNHLY and CDR2 FYNNEI. The CDR3 is 15 amino acids. Incomplete CDR3 DNA: TGTGCCAGCAGCCGCCCCGGACTCGAGCAAGAGACC. Translating gives CASSRPGLEQET. The whole CDR3 sequence is CASSRPGLEQETAFF.